A selection of T cell receptor beta chains follows, all from one sample in a study of blood T cell repertoires in COVID-19. Sequencing used immunoSEQ multiplex PCR; TCRdb keeps in-frame clones, though not all of them. This sample yields 95,000 to 150,000 clones, of which roughly 87% are seen a single time; roughly 6.7% belongs to the top ten. Input material: peripheral blood. These receptors were obtained from a man older than 75 with active or convalescent COVID-19. Both conserved end residues are part of each CDR3. D genes are given only for firm matches. The size field is filled for only some rows; it gives once, few, many or a size class.

v_gene: TRBV4-2; j_gene: TRBJ2-5; abundance: few; len: 15; d_gene: TRBD2; CDR3nt: TGTGCCAGCGCGGAGACTAGCGGAATCCAAGAGACCCAGTACTTC; CDR3aa: CASAETSGIQETQYF
v_gene: TRBV27; j_gene: TRBJ1-1; abundance: .; len: 18; d_gene: .; CDR3nt: TGTGCCAGCAGTCGCCTGACTCAGGTGGGACTAATGAACACTGAAGCTTTCTTT; CDR3aa: CASSRLTQVGLMNTEAFF
v_gene: TRBV20-1; j_gene: TRBJ2-1; abundance: .; len: 17; d_gene: .; CDR3nt: TGCAGTGCTAGTAAGGTTTTCGGCGGGGACGCCTACAATGAGCAGTTCTTC; CDR3aa: CSASKVFGGDAYNEQFF
v_gene: TRBV7-6; j_gene: TRBJ2-7; abundance: once; len: 11; d_gene: .; CDR3nt: TGTGCCAGCAGCCTCGTGAGGGAGCAGTACTTC; CDR3aa: CASSLVREQYF
v_gene: TRBV19; j_gene: TRBJ2-3; abundance: .; len: 17; d_gene: TRBD1; CDR3nt: TGTGCCAGTAGTATCCCCCGGGACAGGGGGCGCGCAGATACGCAGTATTTT; CDR3aa: CASSIPRDRGRADTQYF
v_gene: TRBV28; j_gene: TRBJ2-2; abundance: .; len: 16; d_gene: TRBD1; CDR3nt: TGTGCCAGCAGACCTACCGGGACAGGGGGGGCCGGGGAGCTGTTTTTT; CDR3aa: CASRPTGTGGAGELFF
v_gene: TRBV3-1/TRBV3-2; j_gene: TRBJ2-5; abundance: .; len: 14; d_gene: .; CDR3nt: TGTGCCAGCAGCCAACGGGGTGTAGGGGAGACCCAGTACTTC; CDR3aa: CASSQRGVGETQYF
v_gene: TRBV5-8; j_gene: TRBJ1-2; abundance: .; len: 13; d_gene: .; CDR3nt: TGTGCCAGCAGCCCAATTCGGGGGTATGGCTACACCTTC; CDR3aa: CASSPIRGYGYTF
v_gene: TRBV7-9; j_gene: TRBJ2-7; abundance: .; len: 18; d_gene: TRBD2; CDR3nt: TGTGCCAGCAGCCCCCGGACTAGCGGGAGCCCTCGGTCCTACGAGCAGTACTTC; CDR3aa: CASSPRTSGSPRSYEQYF
v_gene: TRBV19; j_gene: TRBJ2-5; abundance: .; len: 12; d_gene: .; CDR3nt: TGTGCCAGTAGTATTAGTGGGCAGACCCAGTACTTC; CDR3aa: CASSISGQTQYF
v_gene: TRBV28; j_gene: TRBJ2-5; abundance: .; len: 14; d_gene: TRBD1; CDR3nt: TGTGCCAGCAGTTCGACAGGGACGGGTGAGACCCAGTACTTC; CDR3aa: CASSSTGTGETQYF
v_gene: TRBV30; j_gene: TRBJ2-2; abundance: once; len: 14; d_gene: .; CDR3nt: TGTGCCTGGAGTGTAAAAGGGGCGACCGGGGAGCTGTTTTTT; CDR3aa: CAWSVKGATGELFF
v_gene: TRBV30; j_gene: TRBJ2-7; abundance: .; len: 14; d_gene: .; CDR3nt: TGTGCCTGGAGTTTAGGAAGGGGTCCCTACGAGCAGTACTTC; CDR3aa: CAWSLGRGPYEQYF
v_gene: TRBV27; j_gene: TRBJ2-7; abundance: .; len: 14; d_gene: .; CDR3nt: TGTGCCAGCAGTTTACTGGGCAACTCCTACGAGCAGTACTTC; CDR3aa: CASSLLGNSYEQYF
v_gene: TRBV30; j_gene: TRBJ1-5; abundance: few; len: 14; d_gene: .; CDR3nt: TGTGCCTGGAGTCCCCCCAGTGTTTATCAGCCCCAGCATTTT; CDR3aa: CAWSPPSVYQPQHF
v_gene: TRBV7-9; j_gene: TRBJ1-1; abundance: .; len: 17; d_gene: TRBD1; CDR3nt: TGTGCCAGCAGCTACGGCCCCCGGACAGGGCGGGACACTGAAGCTTTCTTT; CDR3aa: CASSYGPRTGRDTEAFF
v_gene: TRBV7-3; j_gene: TRBJ2-7; abundance: .; len: 13; d_gene: .; CDR3nt: TGTGCCAGCAGCCCCAGACCAGGGGGGGAGCAGTACTTC; CDR3aa: CASSPRPGGEQYF
v_gene: TRBV5-1; j_gene: TRBJ2-1; abundance: .; len: 17; d_gene: TRBD1; CDR3nt: TGCGCCAGCAACCACGGGACAGGGGCTTCCTCCTACAATGAGCAGTTCTTC; CDR3aa: CASNHGTGASSYNEQFF
v_gene: TRBV7-2; j_gene: TRBJ1-1; abundance: few; len: 15; d_gene: TRBD1; CDR3nt: TGTGCCAGCAGCTTTCGACAGGGGGCGAACACTGAAGCTTTCTTT; CDR3aa: CASSFRQGANTEAFF
v_gene: TRBV7-2; j_gene: TRBJ1-1; abundance: .; len: 14; d_gene: TRBD1; CDR3nt: TGTGCCAGCAGCGCGGGACAGGCGAACACTGAAGCTTTCTTT; CDR3aa: CASSAGQANTEAFF
v_gene: TRBV7-2; j_gene: TRBJ1-6; abundance: .; len: 15; d_gene: TRBD1; CDR3nt: TGTGCCAGCAGCATAGACAGGGGTCATAATTCACCCCTCCACTTT; CDR3aa: CASSIDRGHNSPLHF
v_gene: TRBV27; j_gene: TRBJ2-7; abundance: .; len: 15; d_gene: .; CDR3nt: TGTGCCAGCAGTTTATCGAGGGCCGGAGCCTACGAGCAGTACTTC; CDR3aa: CASSLSRAGAYEQYF
v_gene: TRBV9; j_gene: TRBJ2-5; abundance: .; len: 15; d_gene: TRBD1; CDR3nt: TGTGCCAGCAGCGTTCAGACAGGGCCAGGGGAGACCCAGTACTTC; CDR3aa: CASSVQTGPGETQYF